Described below is a single T cell receptor (beta chain) sequence and its context. Its matching antigen is unknown. The germline V gene has CDR1 SNHLY and CDR2 FYNNEI. V dropped 4 bases and J dropped 5 bases, with 11 bases sitting between them. This CDR3 comprises 14 residues. The sample originates from a study of cytomegalovirus exposure and HLA in healthy donors. Whole-study findings and limits: Among TCR beta chains, those listed as cytomegalovirus-associated numbered around 180.

PCR was performed using 60 Vbeta and 13 Jbeta primers. TCRdb keeps only in-frame clones here, not all; method: immunoSEQ multiplex PCR. Altogether 75,000 to 100,000 clones are present, approximately 70% being singletons, with the ten largest covering around 3.5%. The specimen was PBMCs. V is TRBV2 and J is TRBJ2-2; perhaps TRBD2 as D (6 bases). The receptor was derived from a man aged 35 to 55 in good health and CMV-seronegative. The CDR3 DNA reads TGTGCCAGCAGTGGGGACTTTTTAACCGGGGAGCTGTTTTTT. Translating it yields CASSGDFLTGELFF.